This T cell receptor beta chain was sequenced in a study of OX40 agonist ivuxolimab in advanced cancers. The overall study: Dosing consisted of intravenous ivuxolimab at 0.01 to 10 mg/kg every 2 weeks. Cohort: 80% to 90% men, mean age 60, aged about 20 to 90. Study-level points and caveats: Blood T cells, both CD4+ and CD8+, expanded clonally by week 6 at 0.1 to 3.0 mg/kg. Some of the lowest clonal expansion was seen in partial responders at 0.1-3.0 mg/kg.

Sequencing was performed with immunoSEQ multiplex PCR; in TCRdb, only in-frame clones are kept and a portion is missing. The sample includes around 100,000 clones, around nine tenths of them seen just once. Concerning this clone: Its antigen is unknown.

Trimming left V 6 bases short and J 3 bases short, with 9 bases between. CDR1 and CDR2 from the germline V gene are WNHNN and SYGVQD (reference sequence). This CDR3 region has 13 residues. Sequencing used CD4+ or CD8+ T cells sorted from blood, obtained in a trial of the OX40 agonist ivuxolimab. This chain links TRBV10-1 with TRBJ1-5, with D unresolved. The sequence derives from an adult with an advanced solid tumor such as melanoma, head and neck, liver or kidney cancer. CDR3 sequence (DNA): TGCGCCAGCAGCCGAGGAATCAATCAGCCCCAGCATTTT. Protein sequence: CASSRGINQPQHF.